A single sample is the source of the 18 T cell receptor beta chains below, sequenced in a study of cytomegalovirus exposure and HLA in healthy donors. The PCR used 60 Vbeta and 13 Jbeta primers. The repertoire was sequenced with immunoSEQ multiplex PCR; TCRdb's copy has only in-frame clones and lacks some. Recorded for this sample: tens of thousands of clones. Sequenced sample: PBMCs. These receptors were taken from a male donor in good health and CMV-seropositive.

The chain has TRBV5-4 and TRBJ1-2, with D uncertain. V gave up 4 bases and J gave up 0 bases, with 10 bases separating them. The CDR3 is 14 residues long. Germline V gives CDR1 SGHNT, CDR2 YYREEE (reference sequence). The CDR3 sequence: CASSPSLSNYGYTF. The CDR3 nucleotides read TGTGCCAGCAGCCCGTCCCTGTCTAACTATGGCTACACCTTC.

The V call is TRBV19, the J call TRBJ2-5; 9 nucleotides align to TRBD2. The germline gives CDR1 LNHDA, CDR2 SQIVND (reference sequence). The CDR3 runs 15 residues. V lost 5 bases, J lost 4 bases, and 8 bases stayed unmatched. The CDR3 protein is CASSSPSGAGETQYF. The CDR3 DNA sequence: TGTGCCAGTAGTTCCCCTAGCGGGGCTGGAGAGACCCAGTACTTC.

This chain's CDR3 is CAWGRGTEAFF. Written as DNA, the CDR3 is TGTGCCTGGGGGAGAGGGACTGAAGCTTTCTTT. J is TRBJ1-1 and V is TRBV30, with unresolved D. The CDR3 has 11 residues. In germline, CDR1 is GTSNPN, CDR2 SVGIG (reference sequence). V lost 5 bases to trimming and J lost 5 bases, with 9 bases between them.

The genes are TRBV4-1 and TRBJ1-1; a weak D match, TRBD1 (5 bases). Germline V gene data show CDR1 as MGHRA and CDR2 as YSYEKL. V gave up 3 bases and J gave up 1 base, with 12 bases separating them. This CDR3 contains 15 residues. CDR3 residues: CASSQQGSRNTEAFF. CDR3 bases: TGCGCCAGCAGCCAGCAGGGTTCTAGGAACACTGAAGCTTTCTTT.

The V call is TRBV6-5, the J call TRBJ1-1; 7 bases align to TRBD1. The CDR3 is 14 amino acids. V shed 5 bases, J shed 4 bases, and the junction held 7 bases outside the gene matches. Looked up from germline, CDR1 is MNHEY and CDR2 is SVGAGI. CDR3 sequence: CASSPPTGATEAFF. The CDR3 DNA reads TGTGCCAGCAGTCCGCCAACAGGGGCCACTGAAGCTTTCTTT.

The chain links TRBV27 to TRBJ1-2; unclear D gene. Trimming shortened V by 10 bases and J by 5 bases, and 14 bases separated the two germline ends. Germline V CDR1 and CDR2: MNHEY, SMNVEV (reference sequence). CDR3 length equals 12 residues. The CDR3 spells CATTDEGYGYTF. CDR3 DNA: TGTGCCACCACGGATGAGGGATATGGCTACACCTTC.

The chain recombines TRBV5-5 with TRBJ1-3; D gene uncertain. V lost 1 base and J lost 4, with 3 bases in between. Looked up from germline, CDR1 is SGHKS and CDR2 is YYEKEE (reference sequence). The CDR3 loop spans 12 amino acids. The CDR3 region has the DNA TGTGCCAGCAGCTTGCTGGGAAACACCATATATTTT. It encodes CASSLLGNTIYF. The whole variable domain, remainder taken from reference TRBV5-5 and TRBJ1-3, is DAGVTQSPTHLIKTRGQQVTLRCSPISGHKSVSWYQQVLGQGPQFIFQYYEKEERGRGNFPDRFSARQFPNYSSELNVNALLLGDSALYLCASSLLGNTIYFGEGSWLTVV.

This chain links TRBV28 with TRBJ2-7, with D perhaps matching TRBD2 (5 bases). The germline V and J ends were trimmed by 8 bases and 0 bases, with 14 bases remaining between them. CDR3 length: 14 amino acids. Per germline, CDR1 MDHEN and CDR2 SYDVKM. CDR3 DNA sequence: TGTGCCAGCCGCTCCGGGGTCAGCTCCTACGAGCAGTACTTC. Encoded protein: CASRSGVSSYEQYF.

V usage is TRBV2 and J usage is TRBJ1-2; D is possibly TRBD1 (5 bases). The CDR3 is 16 amino acids. The V end lost 6 bases, the J end lost 5 bases, and 22 bases lay between the germline ends. CDR1 and CDR2 from the germline V gene are SNHLY and FYNNEI. CDR3 sequence: CASRPDGGGFGYGYTF. The CDR3 nucleotides are TGTGCCAGCAGACCCGACGGCGGGGGTTTTGGGTATGGCTACACCTTC.

The chain joins TRBV5-1 to TRBJ1-3; 7 bases line up with TRBD1. This CDR3 is 14 amino acids long. The germline gives CDR1 SGHRS, CDR2 YFSETQ. V gave up 3 bases and J gave up 2 bases; unmatched junction bases: 2. CDR3 region: CASSSQGAGNTIYF. CDR3 sequence (DNA): TGCGCCAGCAGCTCCCAGGGGGCTGGAAACACCATATATTTT.

The J gene is TRBJ1-1, the V gene TRBV18, with 9 bases fitting TRBD1. V lost 3 bases to trimming and J lost 5 bases; unmatched junction nucleotides: 10. Germline V gene lookup returns CDR1 KGHSH and CDR2 LQKENI. This CDR3 region has 16 residues. The CDR3 is CASSPGQGRGGTEAFF. DNA for the CDR3: TGTGCCAGCTCACCCGGACAGGGGCGAGGAGGAACTGAAGCTTTCTTT.

This chain connects TRBV7-8 to TRBJ1-2, with 7 bases fitting TRBD1. The V gene's germline CDR1 is SGHVS and CDR2 FQNEAQ. The CDR3 spans 13 residues. Trimming cost V 3 bases and J 5 bases; bases outside gene matches: 3. This CDR3 reads CASSLSGQYGYTF. The CDR3 DNA sequence: TGTGCCAGCAGCTTGTCGGGACAGTATGGCTACACCTTC.

The rearrangement uses TRBV6-5 and TRBJ2-2; 12 positions agree with TRBD2. The CDR3 covers 15 residues. Per germline, CDR1 MNHEY and CDR2 SVGAGI. V gave up 2 bases and J gave up 6 bases; unmatched junction bases: 1. The CDR3 region has the DNA TGTGCCAGCAGTTACCTAGCGGGAGGGGCCGGGGAGCTGTTTTTT. Protein: CASSYLAGGAGELFF.

V usage is TRBV28 and J usage is TRBJ2-5; 8 bases match TRBD2. Germline V CDR1 and CDR2: MDHEN, SYDVKM. V trimming: 4 bases; J trimming: 4 bases; junction bases outside the gene matches: 5. The CDR3 sequence is 14 residues long. CDR3 nucleotides: TGTGCCAGCAGTTCTCCCCGGGGGGGAGAGACCCAGTACTTC. It is translated as CASSSPRGGETQYF.

The chain joins TRBV30 to TRBJ2-7; TRBD1 agrees at 8 bases. The CDR3 runs 12 residues. The ends lost 3 bases at V and 4 bases at J; junction bases unmatched: 2. CDR1 is GTSNPN and CDR2 is SVGIG in the germline V gene (reference sequence). The CDR3 bases are TGTGCCTGGAGCGGACAGGGTTACGAGCAGTACTTC. This encodes CAWSGQGYEQYF.

The V call is TRBV4-1, the J call TRBJ2-1, with 10 positions matching TRBD2. Germline assignment: CDR1 MGHRA and CDR2 YSYEKL. Unmatched junction bases numbered 3, after V lost 3 bases and J lost 4 bases. The CDR3 has 15 amino acids. DNA for the CDR3: TGCGCCAGCAGCCACAAAGCGGGAGGGTACAATGAGCAGTTCTTC. As protein: CASSHKAGGYNEQFF.

The chain has TRBV27 and TRBJ2-1; the D gene is possibly TRBD2 (5 bases). V shed 7 bases and J shed 3 bases, with 13 bases lying between them. The CDR3 runs 14 residues. Germline V gives CDR1 MNHEY, CDR2 SMNVEV (reference sequence). The CDR3 DNA is TGTGCCAGCACGCTGCGGGCCCTCTACAATGAGCAGTTCTTC. Protein product: CASTLRALYNEQFF.

This rearrangement joins TRBV7-9 to TRBJ2-7; weak D call: TRBD1 (6 bases). CDR1 SEHNR and CDR2 FQNEAQ come from the germline V gene (reference sequence). The CDR3 sequence is 15 residues long. V lost 6 bases, J lost 0 bases, and 15 bases lay in between. DNA for the CDR3: TGTGCCAGCAGTTTCAGGGGCTCTGGCTCCTACGAGCAGTACTTC. Translation gives CASSFRGSGSYEQYF.